This TCR beta chain was sequenced in a study of early T cells in non-severe SARS-CoV-2 infection. TCRdb re-called the 5' RACE reads with MiXCR, one entry per CDR3 protein. The sample carries about 39,000 distinct CDR3 sequences, over 4% recorded once. Trimming removed 7 bases from V and 3 bases from J; junction bases left unmatched: 5. Germline values: CDR1 SQVTM, CDR2 ANQGSEA. The CDR3 consists of 12 residues. This clonotype appeared many times. This chain connects TRBV29-1 to TRBJ1-1; TRBD1 agrees at 7 bases. The receptor was derived from an adult who was a healthcare worker with PCR-confirmed SARS-CoV-2 infection or an uninfected control (not recorded which). Sequences were obtained from whole blood. Here the CDR3 reads CSGTGTDTEAFF. The CDR3 DNA reads TGCAGCGGTACTGGGACAGACACTGAAGCTTTCTTT.